This T cell receptor beta chain is drawn from a study of blood T cells in healthy people across ages. Overall study: Template switching retrieved approximately one barcoded beta molecule for each two T cells.

In each sample, at least 6 million PBMCs were isolated. Then a second PCR, running roughly 7 to 11 cycles, was carried out with a sample-barcoded 5' primer and a J-beta primer mix. TCRdb reprocessed the 5' RACE reads with MiXCR, giving one entry per CDR3 protein. The sample includes about 1,400,000 distinct CDR3 sequences, approximately 59% of them seen just once. Trimming cost V 0 bases and J 11 bases, with 19 bases left between them. Germline V gene sequence: CDR1 ENHRY, CDR2 SYGVKD. The CDR3 is made up of 15 amino acids. This receptor was taken from a man aged 18 to 30 in good health. Sequencing was performed on blood. This chain links TRBV10-3 with TRBJ2-5; D might be TRBD1 (6 bases). The CDR3 sequence: CAISESVGAEDEQYF. Here the CDR3 DNA reads TGTGCCATCAGTGAGTCAGTGGGGGCTGAGGATGAGCAGTACTTC.